This T cell receptor beta chain was sequenced during a study of identical twins. The study's findings and limits: While abundant cord blood beta clonotypes carried fewer insertions, memory repertoires showed no such pattern.

This clonotype was counted only a few times. Its target is unknown. This CDR3 contains 15 residues. V gave up 0 bases and J gave up 7 bases, with 16 bases separating them. The V gene's germline CDR1 is MNHNS and CDR2 SASEGT. TCRdb passed the 5' RACE reads through MiXCR, listing each CDR3 protein once. The sample has more than 650,000 distinct CDR3 sequences, roughly 6.2% seen once. Healthy Caucasians were all of the donors. This receptor was identified in a man in his late teens or twenties in good health. What was sequenced was naive T cells sorted from blood. The chain employs TRBV6-1 and TRBJ2-7; D possibly corresponds to TRBD1 (5 bases). The CDR3 DNA reads as TGTGCCAGCAGTGAAGCGGGGCCAGGGTATGGAGAGCAGTACGTC. Its protein product is CASSEAGPGYGEQYV.